This T cell receptor beta chain stems from a study of cytomegalovirus exposure and HLA in healthy donors. Overall study results and limits: A link between a missense DCLRE1C variant and TCR beta V- and J-gene trimming emerged from a later analysis.

This CDR3 spans 16 amino acids. The table lists this clone with a few counts. As yet, its antigen is unknown. PCR employed 60 Vbeta and 13 Jbeta primers. Clones were sequenced by immunoSEQ multiplex PCR, and TCRdb holds only the in-frame ones, with some missing. The table lists about 94,000 clones, over 65% of them singletons. Material for sequencing was PBMCs. The chain uses TRBV21-1 and TRBJ2-2; the D segment call TRBD2 is taken from the table without a DNA check. TRBV21-1 is termed a pseudogene. The receptor was isolated from a man aged 25-45 years in good health and CMV-seronegative. Here the CDR3 DNA reads TGTGCCAGCAGCAAAGTTGCGGGGAAAAACACCGGGGAGCTGTTTTTT. This gives the protein CASSKVAGKNTGELFF.